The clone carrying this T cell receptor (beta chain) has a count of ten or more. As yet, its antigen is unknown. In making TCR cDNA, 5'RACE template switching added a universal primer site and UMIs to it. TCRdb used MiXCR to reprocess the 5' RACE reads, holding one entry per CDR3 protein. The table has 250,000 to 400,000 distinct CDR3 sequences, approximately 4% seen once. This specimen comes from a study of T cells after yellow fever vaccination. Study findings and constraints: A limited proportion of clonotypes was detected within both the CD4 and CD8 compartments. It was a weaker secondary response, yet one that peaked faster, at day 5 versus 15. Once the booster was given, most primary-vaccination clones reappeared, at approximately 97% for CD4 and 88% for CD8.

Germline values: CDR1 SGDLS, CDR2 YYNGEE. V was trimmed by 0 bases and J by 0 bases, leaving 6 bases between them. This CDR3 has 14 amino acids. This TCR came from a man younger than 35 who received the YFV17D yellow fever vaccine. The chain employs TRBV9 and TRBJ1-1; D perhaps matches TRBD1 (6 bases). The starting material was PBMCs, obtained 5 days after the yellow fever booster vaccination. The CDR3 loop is CASSVDRVNTEAFF. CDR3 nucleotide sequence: TGTGCCAGCAGCGTAGACAGGGTGAACACTGAAGCTTTCTTT.